The present entry profiles one T cell receptor beta chain with its context. The CDR3 runs 17 residues. Trimming left V 1 base short and J 0 bases short, with 13 bases between. Germline CDR1 is SGHTA and CDR2 is FQGNSA. Per the original methods: Scientists estimated how many nucleated cells there were by amplifying reference gene primers. The method was immunoSEQ multiplex PCR; TCRdb's version includes in-frame clones alone and lacks a portion of them. Clonal size and the V and J genes are those of that table, whereas D and trimming came from the DNA. The table lists tens of thousands of clones, around 86% of them singletons, with 9% to 15% in the top ten. This entry belongs to a study of blood T cell repertoires in COVID-19. Study-wide background: Some COVID-19 samples were acute and others convalescent; all came from the United States, Italy and Spain. In each case, the material was cDNA or gDNA derived from T cells, B-cell-depleted T cells, or PBMCs.

Sequencing was performed on peripheral blood. This TCR was recovered from a human donor in a cohort sampled during active COVID-19. The donor label of this sample is uncertain. V and J are TRBV7-2 and TRBJ2-1; possibly TRBD1 for D (5 bases). This CDR3 reads CASSLVGRGHSYNEQFF. CDR3 in DNA: TGTGCCAGCAGCTTAGTCGGTAGGGGCCACTCCTACAATGAGCAGTTCTTC.